A single T cell receptor beta chain is shown here with its context. Antigen unknown. The record originates from a study of T cell repertoires in cytomegalovirus infection. Germline V gives CDR1 DFQATT, CDR2 SNEGSKA (reference sequence). V dropped 3 bases and J dropped 0 bases, with 12 bases sitting between them. The CDR3 has 14 amino acids. TCRdb recomputed calls from the reads with MiXCR, one row per CDR3 protein. The sample carries approximately 600,000 distinct CDR3 sequences, approximately 40% recorded once. The clonotype comes from a human donor in good health (CMV status not recorded). Some clones in this sample may be carry-over from other donors' samples. This chain uses TRBV20-1 with TRBJ2-7; D not certain. The material sequenced was cultured PBMCs, taken from culture after CMV antigen stimulation. Written as DNA, the CDR3 is TGCAGTGCTAGTGTAGGTGACTTCTCCTACGAGCAGTACTTC. Translated: CSASVGDFSYEQYF.